These 7 T cell receptor beta chains were sequenced from one sample in a study of prognosis after radiotherapy for stage I lung cancer. The TCR beta CDR3 region was amplified from genomic DNA, with two rounds of multiplex PCR being used for the amplification. During first-round PCR, primers specific to each TRBV and TRBJ gene were used. Each CDR3 protein is one row after TCRdb ran MiXCR on the multiplex PCR reads. The sample shows more than 15,000 distinct CDR3 sequences, about 17% of them seen only once. The material sequenced was PBMCs, taken before or after stereotactic body radiation therapy (not recorded which). The receptors derive from a donor aged 50 or older with non-small cell lung cancer.

This clonotype showed up many times. CDR3 in DNA: TGTGCCAGTAGTATAAGGCAGGGGCATAATGAAAAACTGTTTTTT. This sequence encodes CASSIRQGHNEKLFF. This sequence joins TRBV19 and TRBJ1-4; D might be TRBD1 (6 bases). The length of the CDR3 is 15 residues. Germline V gives CDR1 LNHDA, CDR2 SQIVND (reference sequence). V lost 2 bases and J 4 bases, leaving 11 bases between the germline ends.

This clonotype has at least ten counts. The genes are TRBV19 and TRBJ2-2; TRBD1 is a possible D gene (5 bases). CDR1 and CDR2 (germline): LNHDA, SQIVND (reference sequence). V was trimmed by 6 bases and J by 5 bases, leaving 16 bases between them. The CDR3 totals 15 residues. Here the CDR3 DNA reads TGTGCCAGTAGAGGTGGCAGGGTACAAACCGGGGAGCTGTTTTTT. Translation: CASRGGRVQTGELFF.

V and J are TRBV5-4 and TRBJ1-3; tentatively, D is TRBD1 (6 bases). V lost 4 bases and J 0 bases, leaving 11 bases between the germline ends. The CDR3 runs to 15 residues. The germline gives CDR1 SGHNT, CDR2 YYREEE (reference sequence). The CDR3 protein is CASSVQGSSGNTIYF. The CDR3, as DNA: TGTGCCAGCAGCGTACAGGGTTCCTCTGGAAACACCATATATTTT.

This clonotype was observed a few times. This chain links TRBV5-6 with TRBJ2-7, with 7 bases fitting TRBD1. The CDR3 runs to 14 residues. Per germline, CDR1 SGHDT and CDR2 YYEEEE. J was trimmed by 0 bases and V by 4 bases; bases with no gene match: 4. In DNA, the CDR3 is TGTGCCAGCAGCCCAAGGACAGGCTCCTACGAGCAGTACGTC. This gives the protein CASSPRTGSYEQYV.

This clonotype was seen ten or more times. The rearrangement joins TRBV7-9 to TRBJ1-2; the D gene is possibly TRBD1 (5 bases). The V gene's germline CDR1 is SEHNR and CDR2 FQNEAQ (reference sequence). The CDR3 is 15 residues long. V shed 4 bases and J shed 8 bases, with 20 bases lying between them. The CDR3 region has the DNA TGTGCCAGCAGCTCCCGAACAGACTCAAGGGACGGCTACACCTTC. It is translated as CASSSRTDSRDGYTF.

This clonotype has at least ten counts. This sequence joins TRBV6-1 and TRBJ1-1; the match to TRBD1 covers 7 bases. CDR1 MNHNS and CDR2 SASEGT come from the germline V gene. V dropped 8 bases and J dropped 0; count of bases not matched to a gene: 9. The CDR3 runs to 15 residues. The CDR3 DNA is TGTGCCAGCGGGAGACAGGGTAACATGAACACTGAAGCTTTCTTT. Protein: CASGRQGNMNTEAFF.

This clonotype has ten or more counts. V and J are TRBV28 and TRBJ1-2; 7 bases map to TRBD1. Looked up from germline, CDR1 is MDHEN and CDR2 is SYDVKM. The CDR3 runs 13 residues. The V gene end was trimmed by 8 bases and the J gene end by 3 bases; junction bases not matched to a gene: 6. The DNA for the CDR3 is TGTGCCAGCCTTGACAGGGTATACTATGGCTACACCTTC. The encoded protein is CASLDRVYYGYTF.